These T cell receptor beta chains were read from a single sample in a study of T-cell reconstitution after alpha-beta-depleted transplantation in children. TCRdb re-called the PCR reads through MiXCR, storing one row per CDR3 protein. The sample shows a few hundred thousand distinct CDR3 sequences, around 7.3% of them seen only once. The sequencing here drew on peripheral blood, taken 360 days after TCRalphabeta/CD19-depleted stem cell transplant. Every receptor here comes from a female patient younger than 10 who had a stem cell transplant for Fanconi anemia, so the T cells may come from the graft donor. Each CDR3 is given with its conserved first and last residue. The D gene is left open where the match is weak. A row's size may be missing; if present it is once, few, many or a size class.

size: many; V: TRBV7-2; length: 13; J: TRBJ2-1; D: .; DNA: TGTGCCAGCAGCACGCCCCAGGGGCATGAGCAGTTCTTC; CDR3: CASSTPQGHEQFF
size: many; V: TRBV7-2; length: 16; J: TRBJ1-1; D: .; DNA: TGTGCCAGCAGCTTAGTGGCAGACCTGGGCGACACTGAAGCTTTCTTT; CDR3: CASSLVADLGDTEAFF
size: many; V: TRBV28; length: 15; J: TRBJ2-1; D: TRBD2; DNA: TGTGCCAGCAGTTTAAGCCTTGGCAAAGCGGGAAATCAGTTCTTC; CDR3: CASSLSLGKAGNQFF
size: many; V: TRBV7-3; length: 15; J: TRBJ2-3; D: TRBD2; DNA: TGTGCCAGCAGCTTCGGGACTAGCGACACAGATACGCAGTATTTT; CDR3: CASSFGTSDTDTQYF
size: .; V: TRBV9; length: 15; J: TRBJ1-1; D: .; DNA: TGTGCCAGCAGCGTAGGGGCGGGAGGGTCCTCTGAAGCTTTCTTT; CDR3: CASSVGAGGSSEAFF
size: many; V: TRBV20-1; length: 12; J: TRBJ2-1; D: .; DNA: TGCAGTGCTAGGTCTCTGGCCAATGAGCAGTTCTTC; CDR3: CSARSLANEQFF
size: few; V: TRBV6-2/TRBV6-3; length: 15; J: TRBJ1-6; D: TRBD1; DNA: TGTGCCAGCACGAAACCGGGACAGGGGTTTATCCCCCTCCACTTT; CDR3: CASTKPGQGFIPLHF
size: few; V: TRBV28; length: 14; J: TRBJ1-2; D: .; DNA: TGTGCCAGCAGTTCCCTTACAGGGAGCTATGGCTACACCTTC; CDR3: CASSSLTGSYGYTF
size: many; V: TRBV12-3/TRBV12-4; length: 13; J: TRBJ2-1; D: TRBD2; DNA: TGTGCCAGCAGTTTTCGGGGGGGTCTTGAGCAGTTCTTC; CDR3: CASSFRGGLEQFF
size: few; V: TRBV10-3; length: 14; J: TRBJ2-3; D: TRBD2; DNA: TGTGCCACTAGCGGGAGCACGGGGACAGATACGCAGTATTTT; CDR3: CATSGSTGTDTQYF
size: many; V: TRBV6-5; length: 13; J: TRBJ2-1; D: .; DNA: TGTGCCAGCAGTGATTCGGAGTACAATGAGCAGTTCTTC; CDR3: CASSDSEYNEQFF
size: many; V: TRBV4-2; length: 12; J: TRBJ1-2; D: .; DNA: TGTGCCAGCAGCCTCACAGGGAATGGCTACACCTTC; CDR3: CASSLTGNGYTF
size: few; V: TRBV5-1; length: 15; J: TRBJ1-1; D: .; DNA: TGCGCCAGCAGCTTGGATATAGGAATGAACACTGAAGCTTTCTTT; CDR3: CASSLDIGMNTEAFF
size: many; V: TRBV18; length: 14; J: TRBJ2-7; D: .; DNA: TGTGCCAGCTCACCGGCACTGAAGGGTAGCGAGCAGTACTTC; CDR3: CASSPALKGSEQYF
size: .; V: TRBV6-5; length: 15; J: TRBJ2-7; D: TRBD1; DNA: TGTGCCAGCAGTTACTCGACCAGGGGGCGCTCCGAGCAGTACTTC; CDR3: CASSYSTRGRSEQYF
size: few; V: TRBV25-1; length: 15; J: TRBJ1-4; D: TRBD1; DNA: TGTGCCAGCAGTGTCCCCGGGACAGGGATTGAAAAACTGTTTTTT; CDR3: CASSVPGTGIEKLFF
size: .; V: TRBV28; length: 16; J: TRBJ1-2; D: TRBD1; DNA: TGTGCCAGCAGGGAGGGTGGGGGACAGCTCCTCTATGGCTACACCTTC; CDR3: CASREGGGQLLYGYTF
size: many; V: TRBV12-3/TRBV12-4; length: 14; J: TRBJ1-3; D: .; DNA: TGTGCCAGCAGTTTGAGACAGTCTGGAAACACCATATATTTT; CDR3: CASSLRQSGNTIYF
size: .; V: TRBV4-2; length: 16; J: TRBJ1-1; D: .; DNA: TGTGCCAGCAGCCAAGACGCTGGGGCGCGGGGCACTGAAGCTTTCTTT; CDR3: CASSQDAGARGTEAFF
size: many; V: TRBV28; length: 14; J: TRBJ2-3; D: TRBD1; DNA: TGTGCCAGCAGGATGGACAGGGGGGCAGATACGCAGTATTTT; CDR3: CASRMDRGADTQYF
size: .; V: TRBV7-9; length: 16; J: TRBJ2-2; D: TRBD2; DNA: TGTGCCAGCAGGACTAGCGGGGGCAAGGGGACCGGGGAGCTGTTTTTT; CDR3: CASRTSGGKGTGELFF
size: .; V: TRBV11-2; length: 16; J: TRBJ2-3; D: TRBD2; DNA: TGTGCCAGCAGTCATCTCGCGGGGGAGAGCACAGATACGCAGTATTTT; CDR3: CASSHLAGESTDTQYF
size: .; V: TRBV24-1; length: 14; J: TRBJ1-2; D: .; DNA: TGTGCCACCAGTTCGCCGGGACCGAACTATGGCTACACCTTC; CDR3: CATSSPGPNYGYTF
size: .; V: TRBV4-2; length: 16; J: TRBJ2-4; D: .; DNA: TGTGCCAGCAGCCAAGTAGGGGTGGAAGCCAAAAACATTCAGTACTTC; CDR3: CASSQVGVEAKNIQYF
size: .; V: TRBV7-6; length: 17; J: TRBJ1-1; D: TRBD1; DNA: TGTGCCAGCAGCTTATTTAAGAGACAGGGCCTGAACACTGAAGCTTTCTTT; CDR3: CASSLFKRQGLNTEAFF
size: .; V: TRBV5-5; length: 15; J: TRBJ2-5; D: TRBD1; DNA: TGTGCCAGCAGCTTGGGGGGGACAGGCGGAGAGACCCAGTACTTC; CDR3: CASSLGGTGGETQYF
size: .; V: TRBV28; length: 14; J: TRBJ1-4; D: .; DNA: TGTGCCAGCAGTTTTAGACCCCTCAATGAAAAACTGTTTTTT; CDR3: CASSFRPLNEKLFF
size: few; V: TRBV20-1; length: 13; J: TRBJ1-4; D: .; DNA: TGCAGTGCTACGGGCGGGACTAATGAAAAACTGTTTTTT; CDR3: CSATGGTNEKLFF
size: many; V: TRBV12-5; length: 16; J: TRBJ1-1; D: .; DNA: TGTGCTAGTGGTTTTGGTACTACCAGGCAGAACACTGAAGCTTTCTTT; CDR3: CASGFGTTRQNTEAFF
size: many; V: TRBV14; length: 14; J: TRBJ2-7; D: .; DNA: TGTGCCAGCAGCCAATTGGTTATGCTCGGCGAGCAGTACTTC; CDR3: CASSQLVMLGEQYF
size: many; V: TRBV28; length: 14; J: TRBJ1-1; D: .; DNA: TGTGCCAGCAGTTTACGGGGGGCCAGCCAAGAAGCTTTCTTT; CDR3: CASSLRGASQEAFF
size: few; V: TRBV11-3; length: 14; J: TRBJ2-1; D: .; DNA: TGTGCCAGCAGCCTCATGGGTAGAGGCAATGAGCAGTTCTTC; CDR3: CASSLMGRGNEQFF
size: .; V: TRBV5-6; length: 14; J: TRBJ1-2; D: TRBD1; DNA: TGTGCCAGCAGCTACTCGGGACAGAGCTATGGCTACACCTTC; CDR3: CASSYSGQSYGYTF
size: many; V: TRBV6-2/TRBV6-3; length: 14; J: TRBJ1-1; D: .; DNA: TGTGCCAGCAGCTTGGCCCCAGTGACGATGGATGCTTTCTTT; CDR3: CASSLAPVTMDAFF
size: .; V: TRBV25-1; length: 18; J: TRBJ1-4; D: TRBD1; DNA: TGTGCCAGCAGTGATCCCCTCCCCCGACAGGGTGGGAATGAAAAACTGTTTTTT; CDR3: CASSDPLPRQGGNEKLFF
size: .; V: TRBV9; length: 13; J: TRBJ2-1; D: .; DNA: TGTGCCAGCAGCGTCGATCCCCGGGGGGAGCAGTTCTTC; CDR3: CASSVDPRGEQFF
size: many; V: TRBV10-3; length: 13; J: TRBJ2-2; D: TRBD2; DNA: TGTGCCATCAGTGAGGCGGGGGCCGGGGAGCTGTTTTTT; CDR3: CAISEAGAGELFF